One and the same sample provided the 26 T cell receptor beta chains below, sequenced in a study of shared clonotypes between healthy human individuals. Here immunoSEQ multiplex PCR was the method, and the copy in TCRdb shows in-frame clones only, minus some. The sample yields hundreds of thousands of clones, roughly nine tenths seen once. The naive CD8 population came from CD45RO-negative cells selected for CCR7, without terminally differentiated effector memory CD45RA+ cells. The source material was naive CD8+ T cells sorted from blood. Source of these receptors: a man aged 25-40 years in good health.

This chain joins TRBV27 and TRBJ2-4; unclear D gene. With 5 bases removed from V and 10 bases from J, the gap between germline ends came to 18 bases. Germline V gene sequence: CDR1 MNHEY, CDR2 SMNVEV (reference sequence). The CDR3 extends over 14 amino acids. As DNA, the CDR3 is TGTGCCAGCAGTGACGGGTCCCCTGGGCGGATTCAGTACTTC. This encodes CASSDGSPGRIQYF.

The chain couples TRBV5-4 to TRBJ2-5; 7 bases line up with TRBD2. The CDR3 is 16 residues long. The trim removed 4 bases at V and 2 bases at J, leaving 11 bases unmatched. In germline, CDR1 is SGHNT, CDR2 YYREEE (reference sequence). CDR3 in DNA: TGTGCCAGCAGCCCCGGGAGCGGGAACTATCAAGAGACCCAGTACTTC. Its translation is CASSPGSGNYQETQYF. Supplemented by reference TRBV5-4 and TRBJ2-5, the full variable domain reads ETGVTQSPTHLIKTRGQQVTLRCSSQSGHNTVSWYQQALGQGPQFIFQYYREEENGRGNFPPRFSGLQFPNYSSELNVNALELDDSALYLCASSPGSGNYQETQYFGPGTRLLVL.

The chain combines TRBV30 with TRBJ2-1; TRBD2 might be the D (5 bases). The CDR3 has 12 residues. Deletions cut 2 bases from V and 8 bases from J, with 10 bases between. From germline, CDR1 is GTSNPN and CDR2 SVGIG (reference sequence). In DNA form, the CDR3 reads TGTGCCTGGAGTCCTTCTAGCTATGAGCAGTTCTTC. Translation: CAWSPSSYEQFF.

The V and J genes are TRBV19 and TRBJ2-2; 13 positions agree with TRBD2. Per germline, CDR1 LNHDA and CDR2 SQIVND (reference sequence). Losses at the gene ends were 3 bases for V and 0 bases for J; bases not matched to a gene: 7. CDR3 length equals 19 residues. CDR3 protein: CASSISPGLAGTNTGELFF. CDR3 nucleotide sequence: TGTGCCAGTAGTATCTCCCCGGGACTAGCGGGAACGAACACCGGGGAGCTGTTTTTT.

The chain combines TRBV27 with TRBJ2-7, with 8 bases fitting TRBD1. This CDR3 comprises 15 residues. V dropped 8 bases and J dropped 5; count of bases not matched to a gene: 14. Germline assignment: CDR1 MNHEY and CDR2 SMNVEV (reference sequence). CDR3 in DNA: TGTGCCAGCCGCCGACGGACAGGGCTCTTGAACGAGCAGTACTTC. This translates into CASRRRTGLLNEQYF.

Only one count was recorded for this clone. The chain couples TRBV5-1 to TRBJ1-1; no definite D call. Germline assignment: CDR1 SGHRS and CDR2 YFSETQ. Trimming took off 2 bases at V and 3 bases at J, with 14 bases between the two ends. This CDR3 is built from 15 residues. CDR3 nucleotides: TGCGCCAGCAGCTTCACTTTTTCATGGGACACTGAAGCTTTCTTT. Translation gives CASSFTFSWDTEAFF.

The chain uses TRBV19 and TRBJ1-2; D gene ambiguous. The CDR3 totals 13 residues. In germline, CDR1 is LNHDA, CDR2 SQIVND (reference sequence). V lost 4 bases and J 6 bases, leaving 12 bases between the germline ends. The CDR3, as DNA: TGTGCCAGTAGTACCCCATGGGAGGATGGCTACACCTTC. Translating gives CASSTPWEDGYTF.

To note about this clone: The same CDR3 is also encoded by other DNA sequences in this sample. The gene calls are TRBV7-6 and TRBJ2-2; D not resolved. Germline CDR1 and CDR2: SGHVS and FNYEAQ. This CDR3 is 12 amino acids long. With 1 base removed from V and 4 bases from J, the gap between germline ends came to 1 base. CDR3 sequence: CASSLGTGELFF. The CDR3 DNA follows: TGTGCCAGCAGCTTAGGCACCGGGGAGCTGTTTTTT. The full variable domain, completed using reference TRBV7-6 and TRBJ2-2, is GAGVSQSPRYKVTKRGQDVALRCDPISGHVSLYWYRQALGQGPEFLTYFNYEAQQDKSGLPNDRFSAERPEGSISTLTIQRTEQRDSAMYRCASSLGTGELFFGEGSRLTVL.

The V and J genes are TRBV11-2 and TRBJ1-2; D call uncertain. CDR3 size: 15 residues. The V gene's germline CDR1 is SGHAT and CDR2 FQNNGV. V lost 5 bases and J 3 bases, leaving 16 bases between the germline ends. The CDR3 loop is CASSQMRGEDYGYTF. CDR3 DNA sequence: TGTGCCAGCAGCCAAATGCGCGGGGAAGACTATGGCTACACCTTC.

This chain connects TRBV25-1 to TRBJ2-5; 11 nucleotides match TRBD1. The CDR3 covers 16 residues. After removal of 5 bases from V and 2 bases from J, the junction contained 7 bases not matched to a gene. CDR1 is MGHDK and CDR2 is SYGVNS in the germline V gene. The CDR3 region has the DNA TGTGCCAGCAGTCCCCGGGACAGGGGGATACAAGAGACCCAGTACTTC. Translated: CASSPRDRGIQETQYF.

This clone was detected once. The chain has TRBV7-8 and TRBJ1-2; TRBD1 aligns across 11 bases. The germline V gene encodes CDR1 SGHVS and CDR2 FQNEAQ. The junction had 17 bases not matched to a gene; V was cut back by 5 bases and J by 6 bases. This CDR3 spans 18 amino acids. In DNA form, the CDR3 reads TGTGCCAGCAGCCCCAGCTGGACAGGGGGCCCTTTGGTCGATGGCTACACCTTC. This sequence encodes CASSPSWTGGPLVDGYTF.

The chain links TRBV4-1 to TRBJ2-5; 8 bases align to TRBD1. CDR1 MGHRA and CDR2 YSYEKL come from the germline V gene. CDR3 size: 15 residues. V dropped 7 bases and J dropped 0; count of bases not matched to a gene: 7. The CDR3 loop reads CASKLWTGHQETQYF. In DNA, the CDR3 is TGCGCCAGCAAATTATGGACAGGGCACCAAGAGACCCAGTACTTC.

This rearrangement joins TRBV7-3 to TRBJ2-5; a possible D gene is TRBD2 (5 bases). Germline CDR1 SGHTA, CDR2 FQGTGA. The CDR3 is 13 amino acids. Trimming took off 4 bases at V and 5 bases at J, with 11 bases between the two ends. CDR3 sequence: CASSSPPGETQYF. As DNA, the CDR3 is TGTGCCAGCAGCTCTCCCCCGGGGGAGACCCAGTACTTC.

J is TRBJ1-5 and V is TRBV25-1; D is ambiguous. Trimming removed 4 bases at V and 7 bases at J, with 8 bases between. This CDR3 is 12 amino acids long. The germline V gene encodes CDR1 MGHDK and CDR2 SYGVNS. The CDR3 DNA reads TGTGCCAGCAGTGCCGTAGGCCAGCCCCAGCATTTT. It encodes CASSAVGQPQHF.

This clone has ten or more counts. V is TRBV30 and J is TRBJ2-7; D gene unclear. The V and J ends lost 5 bases and 4 bases respectively, with 9 bases between them. The CDR3 length is 11 residues. The germline V gene encodes CDR1 GTSNPN and CDR2 SVGIG (reference sequence). The CDR3 bases are TGTGCCTGGGCCGGAGAGTACGAGCAGTACTTC. Protein sequence: CAWAGEYEQYF.

The genes are TRBV5-4 and TRBJ2-7, with D uncertain. V lost 3 bases and J lost 5, with 6 bases in between. Germline loops: CDR1 SGHNT, CDR2 YYREEE (reference sequence). The CDR3 loop spans 11 amino acids. CDR3 loop: CASSWMNEQYF. The CDR3 bases are TGTGCCAGCAGCTGGATGAACGAGCAGTACTTC. Together with reference TRBV5-4 and TRBJ2-7, the CDR3 gives the full variable domain: ETGVTQSPTHLIKTRGQQVTLRCSSQSGHNTVSWYQQALGQGPQFIFQYYREEENGRGNFPPRFSGLQFPNYSSELNVNALELDDSALYLCASSWMNEQYFGPGTRLTVT.

As concerns this clone: This likely stems from a read error, as it lies one base from a far larger clone. The chain links TRBV7-6 to TRBJ1-2, with unresolved D. Germline loops: CDR1 SGHVS, CDR2 FNYEAQ. Trimming removed 1 base at V and 3 bases at J, with 0 bases between. CDR3 length: 11 amino acids. In DNA, the CDR3 is TGTGCCAGCAGCTTAGACTATGGCTACACCTTC. Its protein product is CASSLDYGYTF.

The chain joins TRBV7-2 to TRBJ2-1, with TRBD1 matching 8 bases. This CDR3 has 12 amino acids. V lost 5 bases, J lost 10 bases, and 4 bases stayed unmatched. The germline V gene has CDR1 SGHTA and CDR2 FQGNSA. CDR3 sequence reads: CASSLRGREQFF. CDR3 in DNA: TGTGCCAGCAGCCTCAGGGGGCGGGAGCAGTTCTTC.

The sample holds a few counts of this clone. This chain uses TRBV10-3 with TRBJ2-7; the D gene could be TRBD1 or TRBD2 (6 bases each). Looked up from germline, CDR1 is ENHRY and CDR2 is SYGVKD. The germline V and J ends were trimmed by 7 bases and 4 bases, with 11 bases remaining between them. The CDR3 spans 12 residues. Here the CDR3 reads CAITGGRYEQYF. Here the CDR3 DNA reads TGTGCCATCACCGGGGGCAGGTACGAGCAGTACTTC.

This clone was seen a single time. The chain carries TRBV27 and TRBJ2-1; a possible D gene is TRBD2 (5 bases). The V end lost 5 bases, the J end lost 3 bases, and 8 bases lay between the germline ends. Germline V gene lookup returns CDR1 MNHEY and CDR2 SMNVEV (reference sequence). The CDR3 runs 13 residues. CDR3 DNA sequence: TGTGCCAGCAGTACGGGGTTCTACAATGAGCAGTTCTTC. Translated, it gives CASSTGFYNEQFF.

J is TRBJ2-1 and V is TRBV15, with TRBD2 identical over 13 bases. Germline V CDR1 and CDR2: LNHNV, YYDKDF (reference sequence). The CDR3 length is 15 residues. With 3 bases clipped from V and 8 bases from J, the junction kept 4 bases outside the gene matches. CDR3 DNA sequence: TGTGCCACCAGCAGTACTAGCGGGAGGGGCGATGAGCAGTTCTTC. Its translation: CATSSTSGRGDEQFF.

The V and J genes are TRBV6-5 and TRBJ2-7; D is possibly TRBD1 (5 bases). Trimming shortened V by 6 bases and J by 3 bases, and 12 bases separated the two germline ends. Looked up from germline, CDR1 is MNHEY and CDR2 is SVGAGI. This CDR3 is built from 13 residues. Written as DNA, the CDR3 is TGTGCCAGCAGAGGCACAGGTAACTACGAGCAGTACTTC. Translating it yields CASRGTGNYEQYF.

The rearrangement joins TRBV9 to TRBJ2-7; 11 bases are a match to TRBD2. The V segment lost 7 bases and the J segment 6 bases; nucleotides outside the gene matches: 21. The CDR3 covers 18 residues. The germline V gene has CDR1 SGDLS and CDR2 YYNGEE. In DNA form, the CDR3 reads TGTGCCAGCGGCCCCGGGACTAGCGGAGGAGGGGTCGGGTCCGAGCAGTACTTC. It codes for CASGPGTSGGGVGSEQYF.

The V and J genes are TRBV5-5 and TRBJ1-1, with TRBD1 matching over 7 bases. V shed 1 base, J shed 3 bases, and the junction held 3 bases outside the gene matches. The CDR3 has 14 amino acids. CDR1 SGHKS and CDR2 YYEKEE come from the germline V gene (reference sequence). CDR3 in DNA: TGTGCCAGCAGCTTGACAGGGGAGGACACTGAAGCTTTCTTT. This gives the protein CASSLTGEDTEAFF.

The genes are TRBV6-4 and TRBJ1-5; maybe TRBD1 (5 bases). The V end was cut by 8 bases, the J end by 3 bases, with 11 bases between. Germline V gene data show CDR1 as MRHNA and CDR2 as SNTAGT. The CDR3 length is 13 residues. The CDR3 DNA reads as TGTGCCAGCGCTGAAGGGGCCAATCAGCCCCAGCATTTT. Translating it yields CASAEGANQPQHF.

This rearrangement joins TRBV7-3 to TRBJ2-1; D is unresolved. The CDR3 covers 13 residues. Per germline, CDR1 SGHTA and CDR2 FQGTGA. V lost 1 base, J lost 9 bases, and 10 bases lay in between. CDR3 loop: CASSLNFPGEQFF. Written as DNA, the CDR3 is TGTGCCAGCAGCTTAAACTTCCCGGGTGAGCAGTTCTTC.